This TCR beta chain emerged from a study of molecular identifiers for immune sequencing clone quantification. This clonotype was found many times. Libraries of bulk TCR were made by previously described methods (with listed TCR primers). TCRdb re-derived calls from the PCR reads in MiXCR, one entry per CDR3 protein. This sample has about 54,000 distinct CDR3 sequences, with approximately 25% found just once. The sequence came from a human donor in good health. Some libraries in this study had Jurkat cell RNA spiked in. The specimen was naive CD8+ T cells from blood, with Jurkat cell RNA spiked in. Subset indicated: FACS-sorted CD8+CD4-CCR7+CD45RA+ naive T cells.

The CDR3 DNA is TGTGCCAGCCTCCGGCCCGGGAGGTGGTACGAGCAGTACTTC. Amino acids: CASLRPGRWYEQYF. This chain uses TRBV6-2 or TRBV6-3 with TRBJ2-7; 7 bases align to TRBD2. Per germline, CDR1 MNHEY and CDR2 SVGEGT. V trimming: 8 bases; J trimming: 4 bases; junction bases outside the gene matches: 11. This CDR3 contains 14 residues.